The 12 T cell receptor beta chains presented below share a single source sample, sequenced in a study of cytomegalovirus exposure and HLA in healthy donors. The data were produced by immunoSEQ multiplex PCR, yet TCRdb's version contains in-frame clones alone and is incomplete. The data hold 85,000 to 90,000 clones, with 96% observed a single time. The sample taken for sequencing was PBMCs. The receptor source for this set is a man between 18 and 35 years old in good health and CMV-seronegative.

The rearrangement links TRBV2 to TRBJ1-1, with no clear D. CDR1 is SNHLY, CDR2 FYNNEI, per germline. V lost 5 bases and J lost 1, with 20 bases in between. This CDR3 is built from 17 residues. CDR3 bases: TGTGCCAGCAGTCGTATGGCAGGACTCGGAGAGAACACTGAAGCTTTCTTT. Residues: CASSRMAGLGENTEAFF.

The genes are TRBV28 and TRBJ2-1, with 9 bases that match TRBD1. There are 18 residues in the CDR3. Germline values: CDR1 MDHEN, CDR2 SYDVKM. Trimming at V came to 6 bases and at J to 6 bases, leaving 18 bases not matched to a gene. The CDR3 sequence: CASSHRGTGTGRLNEQFF. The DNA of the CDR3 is TGTGCCAGCAGCCATAGGGGCACCGGGACAGGGCGCCTCAATGAGCAGTTCTTC.

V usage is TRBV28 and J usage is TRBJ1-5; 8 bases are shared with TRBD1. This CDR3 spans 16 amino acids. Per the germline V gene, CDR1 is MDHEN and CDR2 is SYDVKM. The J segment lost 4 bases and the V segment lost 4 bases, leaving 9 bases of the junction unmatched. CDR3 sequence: CASSSPGQGENQPQHF. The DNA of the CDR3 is TGTGCCAGCAGTTCGCCTGGACAGGGCGAGAATCAGCCCCAGCATTTT.

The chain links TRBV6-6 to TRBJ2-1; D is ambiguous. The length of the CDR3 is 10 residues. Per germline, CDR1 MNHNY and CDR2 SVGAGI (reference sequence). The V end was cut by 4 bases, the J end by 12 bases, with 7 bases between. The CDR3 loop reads CASSSSLQFF. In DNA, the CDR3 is TGTGCCAGCAGTTCGAGCTTGCAGTTCTTC.

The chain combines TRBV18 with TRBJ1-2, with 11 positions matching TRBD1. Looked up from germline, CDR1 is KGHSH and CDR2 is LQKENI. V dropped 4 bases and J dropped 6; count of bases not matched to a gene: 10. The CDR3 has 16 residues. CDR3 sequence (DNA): TGTGCCAGCTCACTGGACAGGGGGCCCGGCTTTAATGGCTACACCTTC. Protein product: CASSLDRGPGFNGYTF.

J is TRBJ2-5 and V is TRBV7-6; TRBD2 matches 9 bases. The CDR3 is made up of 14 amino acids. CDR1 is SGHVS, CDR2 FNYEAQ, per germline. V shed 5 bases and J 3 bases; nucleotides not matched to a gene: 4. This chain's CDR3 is CASSKTSGKETQYF. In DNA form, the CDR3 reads TGTGCCAGCAGCAAGACTAGCGGAAAAGAGACCCAGTACTTC.

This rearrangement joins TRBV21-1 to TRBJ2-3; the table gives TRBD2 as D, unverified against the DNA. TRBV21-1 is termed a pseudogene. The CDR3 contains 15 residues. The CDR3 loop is CPEAGAFPSTDTQYF. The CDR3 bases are TGTCCAGAAGCGGGAGCATTCCCTAGCACAGATACGCAGTATTTT.

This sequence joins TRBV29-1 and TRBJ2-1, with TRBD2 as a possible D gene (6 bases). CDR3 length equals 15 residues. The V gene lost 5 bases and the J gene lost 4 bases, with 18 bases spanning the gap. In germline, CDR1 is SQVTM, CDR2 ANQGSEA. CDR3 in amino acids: CSVKRRGPLYNEQFF. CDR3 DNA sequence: TGCAGCGTTAAGCGGAGGGGACCGTTATACAATGAGCAGTTCTTC.

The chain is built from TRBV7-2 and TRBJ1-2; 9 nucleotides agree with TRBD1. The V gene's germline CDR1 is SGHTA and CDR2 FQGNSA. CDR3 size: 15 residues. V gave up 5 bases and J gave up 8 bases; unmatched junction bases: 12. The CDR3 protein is CASSQIGTGNRGYTF. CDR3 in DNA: TGTGCCAGCAGCCAGATTGGGACAGGGAATCGCGGCTACACCTTC. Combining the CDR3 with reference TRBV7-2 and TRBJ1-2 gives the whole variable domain GAGVSQSPSNKVTEKGKDVELRCDPISGHTALYWYRQSLGQGLEFLIYFQGNSAPDKSGLPSDRFSAERTGGSVSTLTIQRTQQEDSAVYLCASSQIGTGNRGYTFGSGTRLTVV.

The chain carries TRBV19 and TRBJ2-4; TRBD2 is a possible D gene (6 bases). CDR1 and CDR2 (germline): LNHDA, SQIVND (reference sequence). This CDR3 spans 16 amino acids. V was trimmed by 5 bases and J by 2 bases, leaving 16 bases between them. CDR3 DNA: TGTGCCAGTAGTTTTAGGGCTAGCGTGTCCAAAAACATTCAGTACTTC. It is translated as CASSFRASVSKNIQYF. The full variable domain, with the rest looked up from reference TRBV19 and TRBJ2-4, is DGGITQSPKYLFRKEGQNVTLSCEQNLNHDAMYWYRQDPGQGLRLIYYSQIVNDFQKGDIAEGYSVSREKKESFPLTVTSAQKNPTAFYLCASSFRASVSKNIQYFGAGTRLSVL.

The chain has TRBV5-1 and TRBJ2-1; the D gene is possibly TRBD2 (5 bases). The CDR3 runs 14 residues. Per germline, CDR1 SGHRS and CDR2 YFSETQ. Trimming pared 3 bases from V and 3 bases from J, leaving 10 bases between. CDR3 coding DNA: TGCGCCAGCAGCTCACCGGGATACTACAATGAGCAGTTCTTC. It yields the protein CASSSPGYYNEQFF.

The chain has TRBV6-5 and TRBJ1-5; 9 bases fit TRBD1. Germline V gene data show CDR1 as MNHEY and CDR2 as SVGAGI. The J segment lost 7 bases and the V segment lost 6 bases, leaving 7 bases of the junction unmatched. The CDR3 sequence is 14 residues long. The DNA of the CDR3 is TGTGCCAGCAGCCCGGGACAGGGTCAACAGCCCCAGCATTTT. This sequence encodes CASSPGQGQQPQHF.